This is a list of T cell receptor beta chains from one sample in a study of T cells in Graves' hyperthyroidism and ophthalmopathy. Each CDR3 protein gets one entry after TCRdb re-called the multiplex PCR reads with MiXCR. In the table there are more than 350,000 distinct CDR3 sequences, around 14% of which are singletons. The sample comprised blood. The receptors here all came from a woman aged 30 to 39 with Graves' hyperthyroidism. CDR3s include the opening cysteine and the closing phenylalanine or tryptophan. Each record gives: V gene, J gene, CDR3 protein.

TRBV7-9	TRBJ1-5	CASSLVYGDYSNQPQHF
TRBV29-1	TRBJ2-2	CSAHANTGELFF
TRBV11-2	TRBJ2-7	CASSFLGGSEYEQYF
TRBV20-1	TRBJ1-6	CSAWYEGGNSPLHF
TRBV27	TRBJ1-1	CASSGGWLGTEAFF
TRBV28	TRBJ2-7	CASSLEFLAGASIGYEQYF
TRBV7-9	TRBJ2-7	CASGSRGGRSYEQYF
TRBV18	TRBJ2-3	CASSPEIWLDTQYF
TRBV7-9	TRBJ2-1	CASSLSLGPRNEQFF
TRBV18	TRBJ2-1	CASSVREFPSSYNEQFF
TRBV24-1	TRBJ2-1	CATSDLQGNEQFF
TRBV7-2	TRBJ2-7	CASSYLRQGYEQYF
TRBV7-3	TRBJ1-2	CASSSGSDAYGYTF
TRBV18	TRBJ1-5	CASSKGDQPQHF
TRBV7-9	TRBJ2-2	CASTRTSGRDTGELFF
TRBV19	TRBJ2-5	CASSLPGDRGQETQYF
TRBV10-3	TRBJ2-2	CANSGQIGTGELFF
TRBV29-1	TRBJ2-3	CSADRGGTDTQYF
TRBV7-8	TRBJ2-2	CASSTPRQGSNTGELFF
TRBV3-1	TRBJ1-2	CASSQGMGNGYTF
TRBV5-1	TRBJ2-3	CASSRDRGGTDTQYF
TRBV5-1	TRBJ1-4	CASSLDGEKLFF